The 5 T cell receptor beta chains given below trace back to one sample, sequenced in a study of blood T cell repertoires in COVID-19 (dated by TCRdb to the early 2020s). Receptor libraries were prepared by the immunoSEQ multiplex PCR assay. TCRdb carries this immuneACCESS record with in-frame sequences only. Its versions omit some clonotypes, under half of them owing to an unresolved V gene in the studies checked, with the rest unexplained. The sample table shows around 250,000 clones, and about 89% are seen once. Together, the top ten hold 3.5% to 5% of the sample. The specimen sequenced was PBMCs or T cells enriched from blood (not recorded which). These receptor sequences come from a woman aged 25 to 39 who had recovered from COVID-19.

V is TRBV9 and J is TRBJ2-1; D unclear. Germline values: CDR1 SGDLS, CDR2 YYNGEE. The length of the CDR3 is 14 residues. V gave up 2 bases and J gave up 8 bases, with 14 bases separating them. The CDR3 protein is CASSVAQKQDEQFF. The CDR3 nucleotides are TGTGCCAGCAGCGTTGCACAGAAGCAGGATGAGCAGTTCTTC.

V usage is TRBV15 and J usage is TRBJ2-5; D perhaps matches TRBD2 (7 bases). Germline lookup yields CDR1 LNHNV and CDR2 YYDKDF (reference sequence). V lost 0 bases, J lost 3 bases, and 17 bases lay in between. The CDR3 covers 17 residues. The DNA of the CDR3 is TGTGCCACCAGCAGAGATAGTCGGGGGGCGGGAGAAGAGACCCAGTACTTC. It encodes CATSRDSRGAGEETQYF.

V gene TRBV6-5 combines with J gene TRBJ2-2, with 7 nucleotides matching TRBD1. CDR3 length equals 14 residues. In germline, CDR1 is MNHEY, CDR2 SVGAGI. Unmatched junction bases numbered 3, after V lost 6 bases and J lost 2 bases. The CDR3 loop reads CASRDRRNTGELFF. In DNA form, the CDR3 reads TGTGCCAGCAGGGACAGGCGAAACACCGGGGAGCTGTTTTTT.

The rearrangement links TRBV7-9 to TRBJ2-5; 7 bases align to TRBD1. Germline V gene data show CDR1 as SEHNR and CDR2 as FQNEAQ (reference sequence). Trimming removed 5 bases from V and 3 bases from J; junction bases left unmatched: 9. There are 15 residues in the CDR3. The CDR3 DNA follows: TGTGCCAGCAGCCTAGGGGGACAGAAGAAAGAGACCCAGTACTTC. This gives the protein CASSLGGQKKETQYF.

The gene calls are TRBV19 and TRBJ1-5, with 8 bases lining up with TRBD1. Germline V gene lookup returns CDR1 LNHDA and CDR2 SQIVND (reference sequence). V was clipped by 3 bases and J by 3 bases; unmatched bases: 4. The CDR3 sequence is 15 residues long. The CDR3 region has the DNA TGTGCCAGTAGTATGGACAGGGCTGTCAATCAGCCCCAGCATTTT. It yields the protein CASSMDRAVNQPQHF.